These 4 T cell receptor beta chains were sequenced from one sample in a study of blood T cell repertoires in COVID-19. Sequencing used immunoSEQ multiplex PCR; TCRdb keeps in-frame clones, though not all of them. The data contain approximately 300,000 clones, 86% of them seen just once; the ten biggest clones take up 1.5% to 2%. Sequenced: peripheral blood. Every receptor here comes from a woman aged 50 to 60 with acute or convalescent COVID-19.

This chain's CDR3 is CASSPTSSLDTQYF. The CDR3 region has the DNA TGTGCCAGCAGCCCGACTAGTTCCCTAGATACGCAGTATTTT. The chain links TRBV5-4 to TRBJ2-3; D is perhaps TRBD2 (6 bases). CDR3 length: 14 residues. Germline CDR1 is SGHNT and CDR2 is YYREEE (reference sequence). Trimming removed 4 bases at V and 5 bases at J, with 14 bases between. Full variable domain (remainder filled in from reference TRBV5-4 and TRBJ2-3): ETGVTQSPTHLIKTRGQQVTLRCSSQSGHNTVSWYQQALGQGPQFIFQYYREEENGRGNFPPRFSGLQFPNYSSELNVNALELDDSALYLCASSPTSSLDTQYFGPGTRLTVL.

The chain recombines TRBV27 with TRBJ1-6; the D gene is possibly TRBD1 (6 bases). The CDR3 has 14 residues. The V and J ends lost 6 bases and 14 bases respectively, with 20 bases between them. Germline V gene lookup returns CDR1 MNHEY and CDR2 SMNVEV (reference sequence). In DNA, the CDR3 is TGTGCCAGCAGGATGGGACCGGCTCAGGGGTCCCTCCACTTT. It is translated as CASRMGPAQGSLHF.

The chain recombines TRBV4-1 with TRBJ1-5; D may be TRBD1 (6 bases). The germline gives CDR1 MGHRA, CDR2 YSYEKL. The CDR3 is made up of 17 amino acids. Trimming removed 1 base at V and 2 bases at J, with 15 bases between. In nucleotides, the CDR3 is TGCGCCAGCAGCCAAGGGCTAAAGGGGGTAGGCAATCAGCCCCAGCATTTT. Protein: CASSQGLKGVGNQPQHF.

V usage is TRBV11-2 and J usage is TRBJ2-2; 8 bases match TRBD1. With V trimmed by 1 base and J by 5 bases, 6 bases remained unmatched. The CDR3 loop spans 16 amino acids. Germline CDR1 and CDR2: SGHAT and FQNNGV. The CDR3 DNA is TGTGCCAGCAGCTTAGGGACAGGGTTATGGACCGGGGAGCTGTTTTTT. As protein: CASSLGTGLWTGELFF. The complete variable domain, with remaining parts taken from reference TRBV11-2 and TRBJ2-2, reads EAGVAQSPRYKIIEKRQSVAFWCNPISGHATLYWYQQILGQGPKLLIQFQNNGVVDDSQLPKDRFSAERLKGVDSTLKIQPAKLEDSAVYLCASSLGTGLWTGELFFGEGSRLTVL.